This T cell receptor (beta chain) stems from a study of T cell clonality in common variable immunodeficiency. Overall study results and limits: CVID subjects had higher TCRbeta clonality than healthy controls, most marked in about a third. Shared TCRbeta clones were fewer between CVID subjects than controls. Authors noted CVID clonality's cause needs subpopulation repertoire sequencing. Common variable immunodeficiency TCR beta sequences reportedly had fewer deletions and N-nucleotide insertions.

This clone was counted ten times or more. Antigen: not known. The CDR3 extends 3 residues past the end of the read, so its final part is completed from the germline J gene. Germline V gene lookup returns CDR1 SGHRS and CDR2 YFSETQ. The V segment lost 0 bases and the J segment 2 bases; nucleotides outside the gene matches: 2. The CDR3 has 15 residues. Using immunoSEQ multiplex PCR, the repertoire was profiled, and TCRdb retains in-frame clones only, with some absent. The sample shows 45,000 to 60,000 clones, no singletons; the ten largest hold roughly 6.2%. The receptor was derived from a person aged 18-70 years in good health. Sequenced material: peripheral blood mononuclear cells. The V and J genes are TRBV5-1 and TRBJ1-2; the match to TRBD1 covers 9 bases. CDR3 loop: CASSLGGQGNYGYTF. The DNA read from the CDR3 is TGCGCCAGCAGCTTGGGTGGACAGGGGAACTATGGC.